This T cell receptor (beta chain) was recorded in a study of technical replicates of blood from a few donors. The table came from immunoSEQ multiplex PCR; TCRdb's copy has only in-frame clones and leaves some out. This sample has about 83,000 clones; around 94% occur once, and the top ten carry about 0.26%. Germline loops: CDR1 MGHRA, CDR2 YSYEKL. This CDR3 region has 13 residues. With V trimmed by 7 bases and J by 7 bases, 6 bases remained unmatched. The table lists this clone with a count of one. The chain joins TRBV4-1 to TRBJ1-5, with 8 bases lining up with TRBD1. The sample was T cells isolated from PBMCs. This receptor was obtained from a human donor in good health. The CDR3 reads CASNRGIGQPQHF. The CDR3 nucleotides read TGCGCCAGCAACAGGGGGATTGGGCAGCCCCAGCATTTT.